Listed here are 3 T cell receptor beta chains from one sample, sequenced in a study of blood T cell repertoires in COVID-19. Clones were sequenced by immunoSEQ multiplex PCR, and TCRdb holds only the in-frame ones, with some missing. The data hold 230,000 or so clones, with 88% observed a single time. The sequenced material came from PBMCs or T cells enriched from blood (not recorded which). The receptors here all came from a woman in her forties with acute COVID-19.

As for this clone: Within the sample, other DNA sequences also encode this same CDR3. V and J are TRBV19 and TRBJ1-6; 9 bases fit TRBD1. The CDR3 extends over 14 amino acids. Germline trimming cut 5 bases from V and 9 bases from J; bases unmatched to any gene: 5. Looked up from germline, CDR1 is LNHDA and CDR2 is SQIVND (reference sequence). CDR3 loop: CASSLQGAGSPLHF. The CDR3 DNA is TGTGCCAGTAGTCTACAGGGGGCGGGTTCACCCCTCCACTTT.

The CDR3 sequence: CASSFGQAYEQYF. CDR3 nucleotides: TGTGCCAGCAGCTTCGGACAGGCCTACGAGCAGTACTTC. The chain couples TRBV7-2 to TRBJ2-7; 7 bases match TRBD1. Trimming cost V 3 bases and J 2 bases; bases outside gene matches: 1. Germline-derived CDR1 and CDR2 are SGHTA and FQGNSA. CDR3 length: 13 residues.

The chain joins TRBV28 to TRBJ2-7; D call uncertain. The V end was cut by 3 bases, the J end by 3 bases, with 6 bases between. CDR1 is MDHEN, CDR2 SYDVKM, per germline. This CDR3 contains 12 residues. The CDR3 DNA reads TGTGCCAGCAGTTTTCCAGGCTACGAGCAGTACGTC. Its translation is CASSFPGYEQYV.